These 19 T cell receptor beta chains were sequenced from one sample in a study of patients and donors after allogeneic stem cell transplantation. TCRdb itself ran the RT-PCR reads through MiXCR, one entry per CDR3 protein. The sample includes about a million distinct CDR3 sequences, 15% to 20% of them seen just once. The source material was blood, either unsorted or a sorted T cell fraction (not recorded which). Source of these receptors: a human donor who was either an allogeneic HSCT recipient or a stem cell or donor lymphocyte infusion donor (not recorded which). It is not recorded whose cells these are; they may come from a transplant donor.

This rearrangement joins TRBV20-1 to TRBJ1-4; D gene unclear. The CDR3 extends over 13 amino acids. Trimming pared 5 bases from V and 9 bases from J, leaving 16 bases between. The germline CDR1 and CDR2 sequences are DFQATT and SNEGSKA (reference sequence). CDR3 in amino acids: CSAPAGSPKKLFF. Here the CDR3 DNA reads TGCAGTGCTCCTGCGGGGAGTCCGAAAAAACTGTTTTTT.

This clonotype was seen more than once but under ten times. This chain links TRBV5-1 with TRBJ2-7; weak D call: TRBD2 (5 bases). V gave up 4 bases and J gave up 2 bases, with 22 bases separating them. This CDR3 has 17 residues. Germline V CDR1 and CDR2: SGHRS, YFSETQ. CDR3 protein: CASSIYHGRGVTYEQYF. The CDR3 DNA follows: TGCGCCAGCAGCATATACCACGGACGGGGAGTAACCTACGAGCAGTACTTC.

The table lists this clonotype with many counts. This rearrangement joins TRBV3-1 to TRBJ2-1; 8 nucleotides match TRBD1. V lost 5 bases to trimming and J lost 9 bases; unmatched junction nucleotides: 6. Germline V CDR1 and CDR2: LGHDT, YNNKEL (reference sequence). The CDR3 runs to 13 residues. CDR3 bases: TGTGCCAGCAGCTCCAGGGGGCTCGGTGAGCAGTTCTTC. Amino acids: CASSSRGLGEQFF.

This clonotype was recorded a few times. The chain combines TRBV27 with TRBJ2-1; tentatively, D is TRBD1 (6 bases). Germline values: CDR1 MNHEY, CDR2 SMNVEV (reference sequence). The CDR3 length is 13 residues. The V and J ends lost 8 bases and 8 bases respectively, with 16 bases between them. This CDR3 reads CASAGTGSYEQFF. For the CDR3, the DNA is TGTGCCAGCGCCGGAACAGGGAGTTATGAGCAGTTCTTC.

This clonotype was detected only a few times. V is TRBV5-6 and J is TRBJ1-5; 9 positions agree with TRBD1. The CDR3 is made up of 15 amino acids. Germline V lookup: CDR1 SGHDT, CDR2 YYEEEE. After removal of 5 bases from V and 4 bases from J, the junction contained 7 bases not matched to a gene. Written as DNA, the CDR3 is TGTGCCAGCAGACCAGGGACAGGGCCTAATCAGCCCCAGCATTTT. Translation gives CASRPGTGPNQPQHF.

The V call is TRBV20-1, the J call TRBJ1-1; 7 nucleotides line up with TRBD1. Germline CDR1 reads DFQATT; CDR2 reads SNEGSKA (reference sequence). V lost 0 bases to trimming and J lost 1 base; unmatched junction nucleotides: 2. The CDR3 consists of 14 residues. The CDR3 DNA is TGCAGTGCTAGAGATCGACAGGGGAACACTGAAGCTTTCTTT. It is translated as CSARDRQGNTEAFF.

This clonotype was seen many times. J is TRBJ1-1 and V is TRBV13; D gene unclear. The ends were cut back, 5 bases at V and 6 bases at J, with 13 bases in the middle. This CDR3 is 13 amino acids long. The V gene's germline CDR1 is PRHDT and CDR2 FYEKMQ (reference sequence). Here the CDR3 reads CASSVRMAPEAFF. The CDR3 bases are TGTGCCAGCAGCGTCCGAATGGCCCCTGAAGCTTTCTTT.

The rearrangement links TRBV9 to TRBJ2-1; D gene uncertain. Germline CDR1 reads SGDLS; CDR2 reads YYNGEE. Between the trimmed V and J ends, which lost 0 bases and 6 bases, there was a span of 13 bases. This CDR3 spans 15 amino acids. In DNA form, the CDR3 reads TGTGCCAGCAGCGTAGTAGGTCCGGATTCCAATGAGCAGTTCTTC. It specifies CASSVVGPDSNEQFF. Supplemented by reference TRBV9 and TRBJ2-1, the full variable domain reads DSGVTQTPKHLITATGQRVTLRCSPRSGDLSVYWYQQSLDQGLQFLIQYYNGEERAKGNILERFSAQQFPDLHSELNLSSLELGDSALYFCASSVVGPDSNEQFFGPGTRLTVL.

J is TRBJ1-2 and V is TRBV10-2, with a possible D match to TRBD1 (5 bases). The V end lost 5 bases, the J end lost 6 bases, and 19 bases lay between the germline ends. Germline CDR1 WSHSY, CDR2 SAAADI. There are 15 residues in the CDR3. The CDR3 DNA is TGCGCCAGCAGTCCCACTATAGCAGGGAGGCATGGCTACACCTTC. It codes for CASSPTIAGRHGYTF.

This clonotype was counted only a few times. The rearrangement uses TRBV12-3 or TRBV12-4 and TRBJ2-5; D is possibly TRBD1 (7 bases). This CDR3 is built from 17 residues. V gave up 3 bases and J gave up 4 bases, with 21 bases separating them. This chain's CDR3 is CASSFIPVAGGGETQYF. CDR3 in DNA: TGTGCCAGCAGTTTTATACCGGTGGCAGGGGGAGGAGAGACCCAGTACTTC.

This clonotype was counted only a few times. The chain carries TRBV6-5 and TRBJ2-3; D is unresolved. CDR1 is MNHEY, CDR2 SVGAGI, per germline. V lost 5 bases, J lost 7 bases, and 10 bases lay in between. This CDR3 contains 12 residues. In nucleotides, the CDR3 is TGTGCCAGCAGTCTCGAACGGCATACGCAGTATTTT. Translating it yields CASSLERHTQYF.

This clonotype was counted ten times or more. As DNA, the CDR3 is TGTGCCACCAGTGATTTGCTAGAAAACACCGGGGAGCTGTTTTTT. Its translation is CATSDLLENTGELFF. The chain has TRBV24-1 and TRBJ2-2, with D hard to call. CDR1 and CDR2 from the germline V gene are KGHDR and SFDVKD. V was trimmed by 0 bases and J by 2 bases, leaving 6 bases between them. This CDR3 spans 15 amino acids.

This rearrangement joins TRBV4-3 to TRBJ2-1; possible D gene TRBD2, 6 bases. V lost 1 base and J 5 bases, leaving 12 bases between the germline ends. In germline, CDR1 is LGHNA, CDR2 YSLEER. The CDR3 length is 15 residues. This CDR3 is CASSQVSRGNNEQFF. In DNA, the CDR3 is TGCGCCAGCAGCCAAGTCTCGCGGGGAAACAATGAGCAGTTCTTC.

This clonotype was seen a handful of times. This rearrangement joins TRBV20-1 to TRBJ2-7; no clear D. Germline-derived CDR1 and CDR2 are DFQATT and SNEGSKA (reference sequence). Trimming took off 3 bases at V and 3 bases at J, with 12 bases between the two ends. This CDR3 region has 13 residues. The CDR3 DNA is TGCAGTGCTAGCGGCGCGGCCGTCTACGAGCAGTACTTC. It encodes CSASGAAVYEQYF.

The chain has TRBV10-3 and TRBJ2-3; D is unresolved. Germline V gene data show CDR1 as ENHRY and CDR2 as SYGVKD. V shed 4 bases and J shed 1 base, with 9 bases lying between them. This CDR3 contains 14 residues. CDR3 protein: CAISGSRGTDTQYF. Here the CDR3 DNA reads TGTGCCATCAGTGGAAGTAGAGGCACAGATACGCAGTATTTT.

V and J are TRBV20-1 and TRBJ2-6; 9 nucleotides align to TRBD1. V was pared by 5 bases and J by 0 bases, with 11 bases of the junction left unmatched. The CDR3 runs 18 residues. Germline V gene sequence: CDR1 DFQATT, CDR2 SNEGSKA (reference sequence). The CDR3 coding sequence is TGCAGTGCTGGGGCCCGGGGGACAGGGACCTCTGGGGCCAACGTCCTGACTTTC. Translating gives CSAGARGTGTSGANVLTF.

The chain uses TRBV10-3 and TRBJ2-2; D unresolved. This CDR3 region has 16 residues. V shed 6 bases and J shed 1 base, with 15 bases lying between them. CDR1 is ENHRY, CDR2 SYGVKD, per germline. CDR3 sequence reads: CAISGSGWENTGELFF. CDR3 sequence (DNA): TGTGCCATCAGCGGCTCGGGCTGGGAGAACACCGGGGAGCTGTTTTTT.

This clonotype turned up a few times. The chain has TRBV4-1 and TRBJ1-2, with TRBD1 as a possible D gene (6 bases). CDR1 is MGHRA and CDR2 is YSYEKL in the germline V gene. The length of the CDR3 is 14 residues. V was shortened by 4 bases and J by 6 bases, with 15 bases between the two germline ends. The CDR3 nucleotides read TGCGCCAGCAGCCGAGGGGGGAGTAGGGATGGCTACACCTTC. Protein product: CASSRGGSRDGYTF.

The genes are TRBV9 and TRBJ2-7; D may be TRBD2 (6 bases). Trimming removed 0 bases from V and 5 bases from J, with 15 bases in between. The germline V gene has CDR1 SGDLS and CDR2 YYNGEE. The CDR3 consists of 15 residues. CDR3 coding DNA: TGTGCCAGCAGCGTAGCCGGGACTCCCGCCGACGAGCAGTACTTC. The encoded protein is CASSVAGTPADEQYF.